This T cell receptor (beta chain) was profiled in a study of T cells after yellow fever vaccination. CDR1 MNHNS and CDR2 SASEGT come from the germline V gene. The V end lost 6 bases, the J end lost 3 bases, and 11 bases lay between the germline ends. The CDR3 covers 14 residues. The study's findings and limits: There was a small share of clonotypes that showed up in both the CD4 and CD8 compartments. Reappearance after the booster was observed for most primary-vaccination clones (about 96% CD4, over 70% CD8).

A universal primer site and UMIs were added as TCR cDNA was made by 5'RACE template switching. From the 5' RACE reads, TCRdb called clonotypes with MiXCR, one entry per CDR3 protein. In the table there are 450,000 to 600,000 distinct CDR3 sequences, approximately 12% of which are singletons. Details on this clonotype: What it binds is unknown.

The sequenced sample was PBMCs, obtained on the day of the yellow fever booster vaccination. The TCR originated in a man aged 30 to 45 who received the YFV17D yellow fever vaccine. The J gene is TRBJ2-2, the V gene TRBV6-1; D is unresolved. CDR3 amino acids: CASSGRRDTGELFF. CDR3 nucleotide sequence: TGTGCCAGCAGCGGACGAAGGGACACCGGGGAGCTGTTTTTT.